This TCR beta chain was captured in a study of blood T cell repertoires in COVID-19. The CDR3 length is 14 residues. Per germline, CDR1 SGHKS and CDR2 YYEKEE (reference sequence). Trimming took 4 bases from V and 4 from J; bases not matched to a gene: 5. Assay: immunoSEQ multiplex PCR; the TCRdb copy retains only in-frame clones and omits some. The data contain about 280,000 clones, around 90% of them singletons. This chain links TRBV5-5 with TRBJ1-2; TRBD1 matches at 9 bases. This sequence was found in a man aged 18 to 30 with active or convalescent COVID-19. Sequenced input: peripheral blood. The CDR3 bases are TGTGCCAGCAGCGACAGGGGGGGCGTCTATGGCTACACCTTC. It specifies CASSDRGGVYGYTF. The full variable domain, with the rest looked up from reference TRBV5-5 and TRBJ1-2, is DAGVTQSPTHLIKTRGQQVTLRCSPISGHKSVSWYQQVLGQGPQFIFQYYEKEERGRGNFPDRFSARQFPNYSSELNVNALLLGDSALYLCASSDRGGVYGYTFGSGTRLTVV.